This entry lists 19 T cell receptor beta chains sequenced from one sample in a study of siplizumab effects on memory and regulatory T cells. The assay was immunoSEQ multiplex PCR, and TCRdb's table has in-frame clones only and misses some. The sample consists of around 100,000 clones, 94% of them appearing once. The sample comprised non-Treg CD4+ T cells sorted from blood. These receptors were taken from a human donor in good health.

CDR3: CASSLGQQNTEAFF. Here the CDR3 DNA reads TGTGCCAGCAGCCTGGGACAGCAAAACACTGAAGCTTTCTTT. The chain recombines TRBV7-9 with TRBJ1-1, with 7 bases lining up with TRBD1. V shed 5 bases and J 2 bases; nucleotides not matched to a gene: 5. Germline loops: CDR1 SEHNR, CDR2 FQNEAQ (reference sequence). The CDR3 has 14 residues.

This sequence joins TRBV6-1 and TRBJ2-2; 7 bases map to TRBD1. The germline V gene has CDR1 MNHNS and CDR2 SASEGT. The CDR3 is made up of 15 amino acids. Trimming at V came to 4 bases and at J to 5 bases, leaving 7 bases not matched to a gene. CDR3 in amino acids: CASSGRDRSTGELFF. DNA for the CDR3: TGTGCCAGCAGTGGCCGGGACAGATCAACCGGGGAGCTGTTTTTT.

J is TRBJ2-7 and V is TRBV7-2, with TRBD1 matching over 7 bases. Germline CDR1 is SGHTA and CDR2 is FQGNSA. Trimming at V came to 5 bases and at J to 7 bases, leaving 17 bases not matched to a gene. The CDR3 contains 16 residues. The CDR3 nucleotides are TGTGCCAGCAGCCCCAAGACAGGGTTGACCCCGAGGGAGCAGTACTTC. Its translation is CASSPKTGLTPREQYF.

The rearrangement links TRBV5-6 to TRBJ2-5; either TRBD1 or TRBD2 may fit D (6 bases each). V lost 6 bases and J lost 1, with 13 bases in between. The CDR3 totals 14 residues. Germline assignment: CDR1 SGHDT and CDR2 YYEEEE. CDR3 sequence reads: CASNKGGLQETQYF. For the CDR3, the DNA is TGTGCCAGCAACAAGGGGGGACTCCAAGAGACCCAGTACTTC.

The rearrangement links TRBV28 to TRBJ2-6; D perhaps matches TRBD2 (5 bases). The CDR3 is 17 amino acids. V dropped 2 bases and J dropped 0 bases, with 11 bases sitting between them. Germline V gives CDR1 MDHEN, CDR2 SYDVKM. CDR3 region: CASSLRRSTSGANVLTF. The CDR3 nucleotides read TGTGCCAGCAGTTTACGGAGGTCCACCTCTGGGGCCAACGTCCTGACTTTC.

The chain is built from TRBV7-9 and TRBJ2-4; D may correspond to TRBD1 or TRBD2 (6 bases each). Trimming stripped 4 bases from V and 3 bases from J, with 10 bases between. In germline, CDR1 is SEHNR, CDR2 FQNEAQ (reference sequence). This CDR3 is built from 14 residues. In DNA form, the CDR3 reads TGTGCCAGCAGCTCGGGGGCTCTCAAAAACATTCAGTACTTC. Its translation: CASSSGALKNIQYF. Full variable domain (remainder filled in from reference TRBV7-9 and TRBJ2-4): DTGVSQNPRHKITKRGQNVTFRCDPISEHNRLYWYRQTLGQGPEFLTYFQNEAQLEKSRLLSDRFSAERPKGSFSTLEIQRTEQGDSAMYLCASSSGALKNIQYFGAGTRLSVL.

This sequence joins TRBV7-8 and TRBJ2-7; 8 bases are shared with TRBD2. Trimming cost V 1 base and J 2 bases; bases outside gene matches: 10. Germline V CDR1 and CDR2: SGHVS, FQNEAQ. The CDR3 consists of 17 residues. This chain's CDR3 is CASSLGTHAGGTYEQYF. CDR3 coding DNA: TGTGCCAGCAGCTTAGGAACTCACGCGGGGGGAACCTACGAGCAGTACTTC. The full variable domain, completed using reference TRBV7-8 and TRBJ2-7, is GAGVSQSPRYKVAKRGQDVALRCDPISGHVSLFWYQQALGQGPEFLTYFQNEAQLDKSGLPSDRFFAERPEGSVSTLKIQRTQQEDSAVYLCASSLGTHAGGTYEQYFGPGTRLTVT.

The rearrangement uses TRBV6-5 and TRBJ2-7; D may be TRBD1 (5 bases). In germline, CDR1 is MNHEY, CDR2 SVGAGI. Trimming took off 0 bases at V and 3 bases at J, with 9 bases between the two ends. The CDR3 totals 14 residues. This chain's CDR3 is CASSYSRVNYEQYF. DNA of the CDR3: TGTGCCAGCAGTTACTCCAGGGTGAACTACGAGCAGTACTTC.

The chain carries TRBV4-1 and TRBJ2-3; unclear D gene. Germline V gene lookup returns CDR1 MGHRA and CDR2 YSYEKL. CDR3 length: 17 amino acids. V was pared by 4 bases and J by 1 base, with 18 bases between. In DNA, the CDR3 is TGCGCCAGCAGCCCCCTTTATCTTCGCGAAGGCACAGATACGCAGTATTTT. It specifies CASSPLYLREGTDTQYF.

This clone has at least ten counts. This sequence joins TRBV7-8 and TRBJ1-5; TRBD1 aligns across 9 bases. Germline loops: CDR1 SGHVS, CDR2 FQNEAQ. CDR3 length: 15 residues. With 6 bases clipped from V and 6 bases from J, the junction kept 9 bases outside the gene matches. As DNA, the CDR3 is TGTGCCAGCAGGCCCGGGACAGGGAATAGTCAGCCCCAGCATTTT. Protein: CASRPGTGNSQPQHF. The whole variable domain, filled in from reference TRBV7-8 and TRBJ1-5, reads GAGVSQSPRYKVAKRGQDVALRCDPISGHVSLFWYQQALGQGPEFLTYFQNEAQLDKSGLPSDRFFAERPEGSVSTLKIQRTQQEDSAVYLCASRPGTGNSQPQHFGDGTRLSIL.

This CDR3 reads CASSTRRTGSSYEQYF. CDR3 bases: TGTGCCAGCAGCACCCGACGGACGGGAAGCTCCTACGAGCAGTACTTC. The J gene is TRBJ2-7, the V gene TRBV27; weak D call: TRBD2 (5 bases). Looked up from germline, CDR1 is MNHEY and CDR2 is SMNVEV (reference sequence). Trimming removed 6 bases at V and 0 bases at J, with 18 bases between. The CDR3 totals 16 residues.

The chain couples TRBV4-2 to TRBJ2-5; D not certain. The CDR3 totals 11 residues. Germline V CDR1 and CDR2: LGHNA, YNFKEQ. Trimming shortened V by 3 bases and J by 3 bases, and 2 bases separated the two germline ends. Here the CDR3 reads CASSQEETQYF. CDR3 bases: TGTGCCAGCAGCCAGGAAGAGACCCAGTACTTC.

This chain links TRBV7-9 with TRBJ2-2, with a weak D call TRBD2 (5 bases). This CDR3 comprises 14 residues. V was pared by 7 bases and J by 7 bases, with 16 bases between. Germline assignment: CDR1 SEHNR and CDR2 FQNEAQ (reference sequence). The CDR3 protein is CASIATPSFGELFF. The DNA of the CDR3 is TGTGCCAGCATAGCGACCCCCTCCTTCGGGGAGCTGTTTTTT.

The chain's CDR3 is CASSLLRSGTGGNTGELFF. As DNA, the CDR3 is TGTGCCAGTAGTCTTCTCAGGTCCGGGACAGGGGGAAACACCGGGGAGCTGTTTTTT. The rearrangement links TRBV19 to TRBJ2-2; 11 nucleotides agree with TRBD1. CDR3 length: 19 residues. Germline lookup yields CDR1 LNHDA and CDR2 SQIVND (reference sequence). Trimming removed 5 bases from V and 2 bases from J; junction bases left unmatched: 13.

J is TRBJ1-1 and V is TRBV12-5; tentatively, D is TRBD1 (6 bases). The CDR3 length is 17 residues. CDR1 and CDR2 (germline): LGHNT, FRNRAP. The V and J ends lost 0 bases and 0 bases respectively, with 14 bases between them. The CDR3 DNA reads TGTGCTAGTGGTTTGGTTATTACAGGGAGTATGAACACTGAAGCTTTCTTT. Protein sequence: CASGLVITGSMNTEAFF.

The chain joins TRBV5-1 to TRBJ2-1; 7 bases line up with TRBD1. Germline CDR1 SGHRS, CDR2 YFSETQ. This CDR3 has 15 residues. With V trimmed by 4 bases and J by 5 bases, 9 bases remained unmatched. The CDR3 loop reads CASSQTTGSDNEQFF. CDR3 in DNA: TGCGCCAGCAGCCAGACGACAGGGTCGGACAATGAGCAGTTCTTC.

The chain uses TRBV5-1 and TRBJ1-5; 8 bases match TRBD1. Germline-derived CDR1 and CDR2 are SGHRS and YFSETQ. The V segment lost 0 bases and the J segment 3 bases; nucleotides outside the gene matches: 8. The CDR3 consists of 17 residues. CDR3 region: CASSLGTGSLDNQPQHF. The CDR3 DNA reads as TGCGCCAGCAGCTTGGGGACAGGGTCGTTAGACAATCAGCCCCAGCATTTT.

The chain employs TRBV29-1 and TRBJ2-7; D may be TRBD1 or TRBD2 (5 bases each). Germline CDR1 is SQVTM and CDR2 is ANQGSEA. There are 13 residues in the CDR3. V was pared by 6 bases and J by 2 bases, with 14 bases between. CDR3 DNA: TGCAGCGTGGGGGTTGGGGAGCCCTACGAGCAGTACTTC. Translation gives CSVGVGEPYEQYF.

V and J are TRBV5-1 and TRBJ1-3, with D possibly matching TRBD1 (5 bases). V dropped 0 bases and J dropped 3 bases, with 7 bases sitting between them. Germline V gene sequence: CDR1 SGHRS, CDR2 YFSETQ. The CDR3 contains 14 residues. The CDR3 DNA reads TGCGCCAGCAGCTTGGTGGGGCGTGGAAACACCATATATTTT. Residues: CASSLVGRGNTIYF.